Below are 32 T cell receptor beta chains sequenced from a single sample in a study of blood T cell repertoires in COVID-19. This table comes from immunoSEQ multiplex PCR, and its TCRdb copy is limited to in-frame clones, with some not included. The table shows fewer than 120,000 clones, with about 75% occurring only once. The source material was peripheral blood. The receptors here all came from an elderly woman with active or convalescent COVID-19.

This rearrangement joins TRBV18 to TRBJ1-4; 10 bases match TRBD1. Germline loops: CDR1 KGHSH, CDR2 LQKENI. The CDR3 covers 14 residues. V lost 9 bases, J lost 7 bases, and 8 bases stayed unmatched. This CDR3 reads CASFKDRGLEKLFF. CDR3 bases: TGTGCCAGTTTTAAAGACAGGGGGCTTGAAAAACTGTTTTTT.

The chain uses TRBV11-1 and TRBJ2-3; 10 nucleotides agree with TRBD2. V lost 5 bases to trimming and J lost 0 bases; unmatched junction nucleotides: 5. Germline CDR1 and CDR2: SGHAT and FQDESV (reference sequence). CDR3 length equals 16 residues. The DNA of the CDR3 is TGTGCCAGCAGCCTCTTGACTAGCGGGAGCACAGATACGCAGTATTTT. Translation: CASSLLTSGSTDTQYF.

V is TRBV5-1 and J is TRBJ1-2, with D possibly being TRBD1 (5 bases). Germline CDR1 and CDR2: SGHRS and YFSETQ. CDR3 length: 14 amino acids. The germline V and J ends were trimmed by 0 bases and 4 bases, with 10 bases remaining between them. Here the CDR3 DNA reads TGCGCCAGCAGCTTGGAGCAGGGTAGCTATGGCTACACCTTC. Its translation is CASSLEQGSYGYTF.

The chain carries TRBV28 and TRBJ1-2; TRBD1 might be the D (5 bases). Germline V gives CDR1 MDHEN, CDR2 SYDVKM. V was cut by 4 bases and J by 4 bases, with 10 bases left in between. CDR3 size: 13 residues. The DNA for the CDR3 is TGTGCCAGCAGTTATGGGGCAGGCTATGGCTACACCTTC. Translating gives CASSYGAGYGYTF.

The rearrangement joins TRBV30 to TRBJ2-3; D is unclear. Trimming left V 1 base short and J 0 bases short, with 5 bases between. The germline V gene encodes CDR1 GTSNPN and CDR2 SVGIG (reference sequence). This CDR3 has 13 amino acids. The CDR3, as DNA: TGTGCCTGGAGTGCCCCAAGCACAGATACGCAGTATTTT. This gives the protein CAWSAPSTDTQYF. Based on the CDR3 plus reference TRBV30 and TRBJ2-3, the full variable domain is SQTIHQWPATLVQPVGSPLSLECTVEGTSNPNLYWYRQAAGRGLQLLFYSVGIGQISSEVPQNLSASRPQDRQFILSSKKLLLSDSGFYLCAWSAPSTDTQYFGPGTRLTVL.

The sample holds a few counts of this clone. The rearrangement joins TRBV29-1 to TRBJ1-1; D remains unclear. This CDR3 region has 13 residues. V was trimmed by 1 base and J by 1 base, leaving 7 bases between them. CDR1 is SQVTM, CDR2 ANQGSEA, per germline. The CDR3 nucleotides read TGCAGCGTTGAAGTACAGCAGAACACTGAAGCTTTCTTT. Translating it yields CSVEVQQNTEAFF.

The genes are TRBV29-1 and TRBJ2-3; TRBD2 might be the D (6 bases). V gave up 5 bases and J gave up 4 bases, with 16 bases separating them. The CDR3 covers 14 residues. Germline values: CDR1 SQVTM, CDR2 ANQGSEA. CDR3 bases: TGCAGCGTTTGGAGGGCTTCTAGGTCAGATACGCAGTATTTT. Translated: CSVWRASRSDTQYF.

This chain joins TRBV2 and TRBJ1-3, with 7 bases aligning to TRBD1. V was clipped by 3 bases and J by 0 bases; unmatched bases: 8. The CDR3 spans 17 residues. In germline, CDR1 is SNHLY, CDR2 FYNNEI. The CDR3 protein is CASSDGEGARSGNTIYF. The DNA for the CDR3 is TGTGCCAGCAGTGATGGAGAGGGGGCCCGCTCTGGAAACACCATATATTTT.

This clone came up a few times. The chain is built from TRBV20-1 and TRBJ2-1; tentative D call: TRBD2 (5 bases). Trimming shortened V by 3 bases and J by 14 bases, and 14 bases separated the two germline ends. There are 11 residues in the CDR3. Germline V CDR1 and CDR2: DFQATT, SNEGSKA (reference sequence). The CDR3 is CSASQQPGEFF. The CDR3, as DNA: TGCAGTGCTAGTCAGCAGCCCGGGGAGTTCTTC.

The chain combines TRBV5-4 with TRBJ2-3; TRBD2 matches at 10 bases. The V gene end was trimmed by 2 bases and the J gene end by 4 bases; junction bases not matched to a gene: 7. The germline V gene has CDR1 SGHNT and CDR2 YYREEE (reference sequence). CDR3 length: 16 amino acids. DNA for the CDR3: TGTGCCAGCAGCTTTAAGCGGCTAGCGGGAGCAGATACGCAGTATTTT. Its translation is CASSFKRLAGADTQYF.

The gene calls are TRBV21-1 and TRBJ2-1; TRBD2, the D gene given by the table, was not confirmed from the DNA. TRBV21-1 is listed as a pseudogene. The CDR3 spans 15 residues. This chain's CDR3 is CASSKLAGVPNEQFF. Here the CDR3 DNA reads TGTGCCAGCAGCAAACTAGCGGGAGTCCCCAATGAGCAGTTCTTC.

CDR3 DNA: TGTGCCAGCAGGACACGTGGCGGGGAGCTGTTTTTT. Its protein is CASRTRGGELFF. The chain joins TRBV6-6 to TRBJ2-2; D not certain. The CDR3 is 12 amino acids. Per the germline V gene, CDR1 is MNHNY and CDR2 is SVGAGI (reference sequence). The V gene lost 6 bases and the J gene lost 7 bases, with 9 bases spanning the gap.

The gene calls are TRBV12-5 and TRBJ2-1; TRBD2 matches 7 bases. CDR1 LGHNT and CDR2 FRNRAP come from the germline V gene. The CDR3 totals 13 residues. Losses at the gene ends were 4 bases for V and 3 bases for J; bases not matched to a gene: 0. CDR3 in DNA: TGTGCTAGTGGTTCTAGCGGCTACAATGAGCAGTTCTTC. Amino acids: CASGSSGYNEQFF.

The chain has TRBV5-1 and TRBJ1-4, with TRBD1 matching over 10 bases. The length of the CDR3 is 17 residues. J was trimmed by 4 bases and V by 4 bases; bases with no gene match: 10. CDR1 and CDR2 from the germline V gene are SGHRS and YFSETQ. CDR3 sequence: CASSPGTGVRGNEKLFF. CDR3 DNA: TGCGCCAGCAGCCCCGGGACAGGGGTGAGGGGTAATGAAAAACTGTTTTTT.

This clone was picked up a small number of times. This rearrangement joins TRBV29-1 to TRBJ2-2, with 12 bases identical to TRBD1. Germline CDR1 SQVTM, CDR2 ANQGSEA. The CDR3 length is 14 residues. V trimming: 6 bases; J trimming: 5 bases; junction bases outside the gene matches: 4. The CDR3 is CSVKGQGATGELFF. The CDR3 DNA is TGCAGCGTAAAGGGACAGGGGGCAACCGGGGAGCTGTTTTTT.

The chain joins TRBV3-1 (or the pseudogene TRBV3-2) to TRBJ1-2; 7 nucleotides align to TRBD1. After removal of 2 bases from V and 3 bases from J, the junction contained 3 bases not matched to a gene. CDR1 and CDR2 from the germline V gene are LGHDT and YNNKEL (reference sequence). The CDR3 extends over 14 amino acids. The CDR3, as DNA: TGTGCCAGCAGCCAAATCGACAGGGACTATGGCTACACCTTC. As protein: CASSQIDRDYGYTF.

The chain combines TRBV2 with TRBJ2-5; 11 bases are shared with TRBD2. The CDR3 is 15 amino acids. From germline, CDR1 is SNHLY and CDR2 FYNNEI. J lost 4 bases, V lost 7 bases, and 8 bases had no gene match. CDR3 coding DNA: TGTGCCAGCACGGAATCACTAGCGGGAGTAGAGACCCAGTACTTC. It yields the protein CASTESLAGVETQYF.

This clone was detected only a few times. This chain connects TRBV23-1 to TRBJ1-5; TRBD1 matches at 9 bases. TRBV23-1 is filed as an ORF, its function uncertain. Trimming took 0 bases from V and 0 from J; bases not matched to a gene: 18. There are 22 residues in the CDR3. CDR3 coding DNA: TGCGCCAGCAGTCAATCTTTAGCCGGGACAGGGCGCAACGCCTTTAGCAATCAGCCCCAGCATTTT. Translation gives CASSQSLAGTGRNAFSNQPQHF.

The chain carries TRBV28 and TRBJ2-5; TRBD2 agrees at 14 bases. The CDR3 has 16 residues. Germline V gene data show CDR1 as MDHEN and CDR2 as SYDVKM. V shed 8 bases and J 5 bases; nucleotides not matched to a gene: 10. CDR3 protein: CASVSSGTSGSETQYF. Here the CDR3 DNA reads TGTGCCAGCGTCTCCTCCGGGACTAGCGGGAGTGAGACCCAGTACTTC.

This clone was detected a few times. V gene TRBV12-5 combines with J gene TRBJ1-2; the match to TRBD1 covers 7 bases. The CDR3 has 14 amino acids. With V trimmed by 0 bases and J by 8 bases, 6 bases remained unmatched. Per the germline V gene, CDR1 is LGHNT and CDR2 is FRNRAP. Written as DNA, the CDR3 is TGTGCTAGTGGTTTGGTAAAGGGACAGATGGGCTACACCTTC. It encodes CASGLVKGQMGYTF.

V is TRBV29-1 and J is TRBJ2-1; maybe TRBD2 (5 bases). Germline-derived CDR1 and CDR2 are SQVTM and ANQGSEA. The V end lost 5 bases, the J end lost 0 bases, and 14 bases lay between the germline ends. The CDR3 contains 15 residues. DNA for the CDR3: TGCAGCGTTCTCGGGGTTCCGAGCTCCTACAATGAGCAGTTCTTC. Translation gives CSVLGVPSSYNEQFF.

The chain combines TRBV19 with TRBJ1-2, with 7 nucleotides matching TRBD1. This CDR3 region has 14 residues. Germline trimming cut 5 bases from V and 7 bases from J; bases unmatched to any gene: 10. CDR1 LNHDA and CDR2 SQIVND come from the germline V gene (reference sequence). CDR3 loop: CASSVAGGEGGYTF. In nucleotides, the CDR3 is TGTGCCAGTAGTGTGGCAGGGGGAGAGGGTGGCTACACCTTC.

The table lists this clone with a few counts. The chain has TRBV7-6 and TRBJ2-7; D might be TRBD2 (5 bases). CDR3 length equals 13 residues. Trimming pared 5 bases from V and 4 bases from J, leaving 12 bases between. Looked up from germline, CDR1 is SGHVS and CDR2 is FNYEAQ. The DNA of the CDR3 is TGTGCCAGCAGCGCGGGCCCAAATTACGAGCAGTACTTC. The encoded protein is CASSAGPNYEQYF.

This clone showed up just once. The V and J genes are TRBV5-4 and TRBJ2-2, with 14 nucleotides matching TRBD2. V was clipped by 4 bases and J by 8 bases; unmatched bases: 7. The CDR3 has 16 residues. Germline V gives CDR1 SGHNT, CDR2 YYREEE (reference sequence). CDR3 sequence: CASSAGTSGSWGELFF. As DNA, the CDR3 is TGTGCCAGCAGCGCCGGGACTAGCGGGAGCTGGGGGGAGCTGTTTTTT.

This clone has more than one count but fewer than ten. The rearrangement joins TRBV10-2 to TRBJ2-3; TRBD1 matches 8 bases. Trimming cost V 9 bases and J 2 bases; bases outside gene matches: 4. Germline-derived CDR1 and CDR2 are WSHSY and SAAADI. This CDR3 spans 13 amino acids. This CDR3 reads CARGQGPTDTQYF. Here the CDR3 DNA reads TGCGCCAGAGGACAGGGCCCCACAGATACGCAGTATTTT.

The chain carries TRBV19 and TRBJ2-7; D is possibly TRBD2 (6 bases). CDR3 length: 14 amino acids. Germline V gene data show CDR1 as LNHDA and CDR2 as SQIVND (reference sequence). The V and J ends lost 5 bases and 2 bases respectively, with 13 bases between them. The CDR3 reads CASSLSGAPYEQYF. The DNA of the CDR3 is TGTGCCAGTAGTCTTTCGGGAGCCCCCTACGAGCAGTACTTC.

The sample holds a few counts of this clone. The J gene is TRBJ1-1, the V gene TRBV6-1; perhaps TRBD1 as D (5 bases). CDR3 length: 15 residues. Germline assignment: CDR1 MNHNS and CDR2 SASEGT. The germline V and J ends were trimmed by 0 bases and 1 base, with 9 bases remaining between them. DNA for the CDR3: TGTGCCAGCAGTGAAGCTCAGGGTTGGAACACTGAAGCTTTCTTT. Translating gives CASSEAQGWNTEAFF.

The J gene is TRBJ1-2, the V gene TRBV21-1; the table calls TRBD1, which could not be checked here. TRBV21-1 counts as a pseudogene. The CDR3 totals 13 residues. CDR3 DNA: TGTGCCAGCAGCGGGTTGACAGTATATGGCTACACCTTC. Translating gives CASSGLTVYGYTF.

This chain joins TRBV19 and TRBJ1-6; D is unclear. The germline CDR1 and CDR2 sequences are LNHDA and SQIVND (reference sequence). The germline V and J ends were trimmed by 3 bases and 6 bases, with 6 bases remaining between them. CDR3 length: 13 residues. For the CDR3, the DNA is TGTGCCAGTAGTATTAGCAGTAATTCACCCCTCCACTTT. This translates into CASSISSNSPLHF.

This clone came up once. The gene calls are TRBV24-1 and TRBJ2-1, with D maybe TRBD1 (5 bases). The V and J ends lost 6 bases and 8 bases respectively, with 13 bases between them. This CDR3 has 13 residues. Germline V lookup: CDR1 KGHDR, CDR2 SFDVKD. In nucleotides, the CDR3 is TGTGCCACCAGTCCGCAGGGTCTCGATGAGCAGTTCTTC. Translated, it gives CATSPQGLDEQFF.

The rearrangement uses TRBV5-1 and TRBJ2-5; possible D gene TRBD2, 5 bases. Germline V CDR1 and CDR2: SGHRS, YFSETQ. Trimming took 4 bases from V and 1 from J, leaving 23 bases between them. The CDR3 is 18 residues long. CDR3 nucleotide sequence: TGCGCCAGCAGCAGAGGTGGGTTCTGGAGCGGATCCCAAGAGACCCAGTACTTC. Translating gives CASSRGGFWSGSQETQYF.

This clone has only a few counts. The J gene is TRBJ2-7, the V gene TRBV28, with 13 nucleotides matching TRBD2. The CDR3 contains 16 residues. The germline gives CDR1 MDHEN, CDR2 SYDVKM. V lost 3 bases, J lost 2 bases, and 4 bases stayed unmatched. This chain's CDR3 is CASSLSGTSGTYEQYF. DNA of the CDR3: TGTGCCAGCAGTTTGTCCGGGACTAGCGGGACCTACGAGCAGTACTTC.